The rows below give T cell receptor beta chains drawn from one sample of a study of blood T cell repertoires in COVID-19. This table comes from immunoSEQ multiplex PCR, and its TCRdb copy is limited to in-frame clones, with some not included. The sample has roughly 49,000 clones; more than 90% are singletons. The sequenced sample was peripheral blood. All receptors come from an elderly woman with acute or convalescent COVID-19. Each CDR3 is given with its conserved first and last residue. D genes are given only for firm matches. A row's size may be missing; if present it is once, few, many or a size class.

- | TRBJ2-7 | once | TRBV7-2 | TGTGCCAGCAGCTCCCGGTATTTATACGAGCAGTACTTC | CASSSRYLYEQYF
TRBD2 | TRBJ2-3 | once | TRBV27 | TGTGCCAGCAGTTTTGAAGCGGGAGGTGCCTTGACGCAGTATTTT | CASSFEAGGALTQYF
TRBD2 | TRBJ2-7 | - | TRBV6-5 | TGTGCCAGCAGGGGACTAGCGGTAAGCTCCTACGAGCAGTACTTC | CASRGLAVSSYEQYF
- | TRBJ1-2 | - | TRBV3-1/TRBV3-2 | TGTGCCAGCAGCCTCTCGCAGGGTTTTGGCTACACCTTC | CASSLSQGFGYTF
- | TRBJ1-1 | - | TRBV10-3 | TGTGCCATCAGTGCTTCCGGGACAAAGAACACTGAAGCTTTCTTT | CAISASGTKNTEAFF
- | TRBJ1-1 | - | TRBV2 | TGTGCCAGCAGTGAATTGGGGGCCGTGAACACTGAAGCTTTCTTT | CASSELGAVNTEAFF
TRBD2 | TRBJ2-7 | - | TRBV5-4 | TGTGCCAGCAGCTTGGAACTAGCGGGAGGCCACGAGCAGTACTTC | CASSLELAGGHEQYF
TRBD1 | TRBJ1-5 | - | TRBV7-2 | TGTGCCAGCAGCTTTAGTATATGGGACAGAAATCAGCCCCAGCATTTT | CASSFSIWDRNQPQHF
- | TRBJ1-2 | - | TRBV28 | TGTGCCAGCAGTTTGGTGAGGGACTATGGCTACACCTTC | CASSLVRDYGYTF
- | TRBJ2-3 | - | TRBV15 | TGTGCCACCAGCAGAGAAACAACTAGAGATACGCAGTATTTT | CATSRETTRDTQYF
TRBD1 | TRBJ1-1 | - | TRBV11-2 | TGTGCCAGCAGCCCGAGACAGGGACAGAACACTGAAGCTTTCTTT | CASSPRQGQNTEAFF
- | TRBJ2-3 | - | TRBV5-6 | TGTGCCAGCAGCCTGGGGGGCCGCACAGATACGCAGTATTTT | CASSLGGRTDTQYF
- | TRBJ2-3 | - | TRBV6-5 | TGTGCCAGTTCCCGAGGGAGTGGAAGCACAGATACGCAGTATTTT | CASSRGSGSTDTQYF